This T cell receptor (beta chain) was obtained from a study of cytomegalovirus exposure and HLA in healthy donors. There are 17 residues in the CDR3. Trimming pared 4 bases from V and 4 bases from J, leaving 23 bases between. The germline V gene encodes CDR1 SGHNT and CDR2 YYREEE (reference sequence). The study's findings and limits: It was reported in a later analysis that an Asian-associated ancestry cluster showed fewer N-insertions than the approximately 700-donor mean.

Primers included in the PCR were 60 Vbeta and 13 Jbeta primers. Generated by immunoSEQ multiplex PCR, the TCRdb table keeps only in-frame clones and is missing some. The sample lists about 180,000 clones, about 85% occurring once. Concerning this clone itself: What it recognizes is unknown.

Sequences were obtained from PBMCs. This sequence was found in a boy aged 2 to 10 in good health and CMV-seronegative. The rearrangement uses TRBV5-4 and TRBJ2-5, with TRBD2 as a possible D gene (6 bases). Written as DNA, the CDR3 is TGTGCCAGCAGCCCACGCTCGCCGGGACTCGAGGGAGAGACCCAGTACTTC. Amino acid sequence: CASSPRSPGLEGETQYF.